The T cell receptor (beta chain) under discussion was sequenced for a study of blood T cell repertoires in COVID-19. In the study overall: COVID-19 samples, acute and convalescent, were from the United States, Italy and Spain. The analysed material was cDNA or gDNA that came from T cells, B-cell-depleted T cells, or PBMCs.

Under the authors' procedure: Estimation of nucleated cell counts was performed using reference gene primer amplification. Libraries were prepared by immunoSEQ multiplex PCR; TCRdb keeps only in-frame clonotypes and omits some of them. V and J calls and clone size are given by that table; D and trimming were obtained from the DNA. In the table there are 80,000 or so clones, around 90% of which are singletons. Sequencing was performed on peripheral blood. The receptor was isolated from a woman in her forties or fifties in a cohort sampled during active COVID-19.

The CDR3 nucleotides are TGTGCCAGCAGTGCCCTAAGCGGGAGGGTTTCTGGCACAGATACGCAGTATTTT. It is translated as CASSALSGRVSGTDTQYF. The chain carries TRBV2 and TRBJ2-3, with 10 positions matching TRBD2. The CDR3 runs to 18 residues. With V trimmed by 4 bases and J by 1 base, 11 bases remained unmatched. Germline CDR1 is SNHLY and CDR2 is FYNNEI.